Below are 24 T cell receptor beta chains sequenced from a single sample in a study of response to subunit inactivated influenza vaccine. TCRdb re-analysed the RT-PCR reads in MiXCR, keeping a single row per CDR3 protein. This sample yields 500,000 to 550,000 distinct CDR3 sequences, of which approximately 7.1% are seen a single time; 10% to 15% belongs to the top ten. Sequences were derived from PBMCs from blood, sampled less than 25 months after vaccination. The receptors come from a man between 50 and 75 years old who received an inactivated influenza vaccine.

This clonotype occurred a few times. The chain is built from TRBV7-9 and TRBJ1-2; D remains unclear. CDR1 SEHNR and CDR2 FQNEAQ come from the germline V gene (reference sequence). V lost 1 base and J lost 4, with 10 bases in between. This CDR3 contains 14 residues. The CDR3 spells CASSLERDSYGYTF. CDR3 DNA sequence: TGTGCCAGCAGCTTAGAAAGGGATTCCTATGGCTACACCTTC.

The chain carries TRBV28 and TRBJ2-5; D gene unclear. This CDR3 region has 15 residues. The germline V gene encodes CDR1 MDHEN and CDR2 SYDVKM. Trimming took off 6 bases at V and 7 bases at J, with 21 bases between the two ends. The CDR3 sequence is CASSPWSGQRGTQYF. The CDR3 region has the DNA TGTGCCAGCAGCCCCTGGTCTGGTCAGCGAGGGACCCAGTACTTC.

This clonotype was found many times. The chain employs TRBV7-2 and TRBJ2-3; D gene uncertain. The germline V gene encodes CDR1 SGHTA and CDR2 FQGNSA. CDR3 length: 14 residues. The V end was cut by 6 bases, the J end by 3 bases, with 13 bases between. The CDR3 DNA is TGTGCCAGCAGTCGGCGGAGCTCGACAGATACGCAGTATTTT. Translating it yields CASSRRSSTDTQYF. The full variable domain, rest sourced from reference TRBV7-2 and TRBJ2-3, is GAGVSQSPSNKVTEKGKDVELRCDPISGHTALYWYRQSLGQGLEFLIYFQGNSAPDKSGLPSDRFSAERTGGSVSTLTIQRTQQEDSAVYLCASSRRSSTDTQYFGPGTRLTVL.

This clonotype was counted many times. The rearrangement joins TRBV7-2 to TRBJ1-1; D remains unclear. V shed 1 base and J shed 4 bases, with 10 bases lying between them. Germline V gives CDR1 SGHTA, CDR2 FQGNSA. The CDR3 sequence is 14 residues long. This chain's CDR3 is CASSLVAWGTEAFF. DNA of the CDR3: TGTGCCAGCAGCTTAGTGGCCTGGGGCACTGAAGCTTTCTTT.

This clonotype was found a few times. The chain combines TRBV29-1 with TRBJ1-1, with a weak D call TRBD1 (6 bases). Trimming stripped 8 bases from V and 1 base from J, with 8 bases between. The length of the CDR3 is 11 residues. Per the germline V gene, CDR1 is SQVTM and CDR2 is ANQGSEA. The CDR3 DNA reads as TGCAGCTCAGGGGCGAACACTGAAGCTTTCTTT. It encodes CSSGANTEAFF.

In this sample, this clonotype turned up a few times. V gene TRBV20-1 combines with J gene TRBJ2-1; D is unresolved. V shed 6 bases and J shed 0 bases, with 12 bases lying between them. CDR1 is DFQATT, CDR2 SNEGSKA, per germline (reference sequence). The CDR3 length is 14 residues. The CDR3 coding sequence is TGCAGTGCAACCTATAGTTACTCCTACAATGAGCAGTTCTTC. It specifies CSATYSYSYNEQFF.

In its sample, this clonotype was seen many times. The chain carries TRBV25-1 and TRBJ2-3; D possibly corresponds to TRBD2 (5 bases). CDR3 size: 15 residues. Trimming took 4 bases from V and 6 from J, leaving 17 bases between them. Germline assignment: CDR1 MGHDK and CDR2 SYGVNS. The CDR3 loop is CASSGAGITMDTQYF. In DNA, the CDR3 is TGTGCCAGCAGTGGAGCCGGGATAACCATGGATACGCAGTATTTT.

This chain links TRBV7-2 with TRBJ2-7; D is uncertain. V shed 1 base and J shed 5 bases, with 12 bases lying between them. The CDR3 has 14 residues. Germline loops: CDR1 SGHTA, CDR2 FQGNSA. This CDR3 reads CASSLGLGRDEQYF. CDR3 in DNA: TGTGCCAGCAGCTTAGGTCTAGGGCGCGACGAGCAGTACTTC.

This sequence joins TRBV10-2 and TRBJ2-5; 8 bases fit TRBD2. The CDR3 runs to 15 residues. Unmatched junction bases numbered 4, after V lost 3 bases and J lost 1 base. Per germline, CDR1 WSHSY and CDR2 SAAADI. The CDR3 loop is CASSESSGGQETQYF. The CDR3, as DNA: TGCGCCAGCAGTGAATCGAGCGGGGGCCAAGAGACCCAGTACTTC.

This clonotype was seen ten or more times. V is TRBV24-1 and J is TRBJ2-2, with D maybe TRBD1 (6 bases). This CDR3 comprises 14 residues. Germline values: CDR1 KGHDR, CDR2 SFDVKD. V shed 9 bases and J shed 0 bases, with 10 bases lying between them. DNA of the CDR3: TGTGCCACCTCAAGGGGGACGAACACCGGGGAGCTGTTTTTT. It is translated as CATSRGTNTGELFF.

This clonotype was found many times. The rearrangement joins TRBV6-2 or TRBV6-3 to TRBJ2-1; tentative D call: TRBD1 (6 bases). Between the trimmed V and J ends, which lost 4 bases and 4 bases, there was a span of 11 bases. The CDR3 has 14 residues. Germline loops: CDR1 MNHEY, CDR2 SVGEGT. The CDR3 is CASSSLGQYNEQFF. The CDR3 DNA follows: TGTGCCAGCAGTTCCCTCGGACAGTACAATGAGCAGTTCTTC.

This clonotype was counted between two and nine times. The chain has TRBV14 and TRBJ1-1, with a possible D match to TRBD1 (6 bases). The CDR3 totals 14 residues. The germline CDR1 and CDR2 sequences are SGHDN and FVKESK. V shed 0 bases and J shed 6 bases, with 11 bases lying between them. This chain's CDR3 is CASSQEARGAEAFF. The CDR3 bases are TGTGCCAGCAGCCAAGAGGCCAGGGGAGCTGAAGCTTTCTTT.

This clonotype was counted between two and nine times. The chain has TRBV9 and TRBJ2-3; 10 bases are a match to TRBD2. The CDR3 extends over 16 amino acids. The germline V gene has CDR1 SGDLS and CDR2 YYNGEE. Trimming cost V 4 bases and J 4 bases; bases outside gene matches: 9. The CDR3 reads CASSQDGTSVSDTQYF. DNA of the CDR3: TGTGCCAGCAGCCAAGATGGGACTAGCGTGTCAGATACGCAGTATTTT.

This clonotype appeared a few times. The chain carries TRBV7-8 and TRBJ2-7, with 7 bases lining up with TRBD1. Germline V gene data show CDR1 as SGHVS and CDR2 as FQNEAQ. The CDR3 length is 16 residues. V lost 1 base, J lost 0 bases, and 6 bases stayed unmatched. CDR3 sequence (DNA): TGTGCCAGCAGCTTAGGGGGGACAGAATTCTCCTACGAGCAGTACTTC. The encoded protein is CASSLGGTEFSYEQYF. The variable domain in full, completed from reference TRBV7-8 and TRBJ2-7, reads GAGVSQSPRYKVAKRGQDVALRCDPISGHVSLFWYQQALGQGPEFLTYFQNEAQLDKSGLPSDRFFAERPEGSVSTLKIQRTQQEDSAVYLCASSLGGTEFSYEQYFGPGTRLTVT.

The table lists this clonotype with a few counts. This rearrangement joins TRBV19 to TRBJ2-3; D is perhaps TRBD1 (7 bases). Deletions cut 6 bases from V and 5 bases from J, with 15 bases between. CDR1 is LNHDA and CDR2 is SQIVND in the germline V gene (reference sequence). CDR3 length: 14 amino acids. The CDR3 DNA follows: TGTGCCAGTAGGGATAGGGGGCGGGGAGATACGCAGTATTTT. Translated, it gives CASRDRGRGDTQYF.

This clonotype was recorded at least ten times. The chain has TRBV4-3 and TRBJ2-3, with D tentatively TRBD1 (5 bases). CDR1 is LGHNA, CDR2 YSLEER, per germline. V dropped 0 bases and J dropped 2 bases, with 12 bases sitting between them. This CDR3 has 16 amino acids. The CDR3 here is CASSQDRGVNTDTQYF. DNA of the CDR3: TGCGCCAGCAGCCAAGATAGGGGCGTAAACACAGATACGCAGTATTTT.

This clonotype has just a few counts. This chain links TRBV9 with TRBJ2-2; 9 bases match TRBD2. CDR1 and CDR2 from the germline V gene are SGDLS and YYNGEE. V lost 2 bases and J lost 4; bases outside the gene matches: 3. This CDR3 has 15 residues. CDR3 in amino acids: CASSVGLASTGELFF. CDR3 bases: TGTGCCAGCAGCGTCGGACTAGCGAGCACCGGGGAGCTGTTTTTT.

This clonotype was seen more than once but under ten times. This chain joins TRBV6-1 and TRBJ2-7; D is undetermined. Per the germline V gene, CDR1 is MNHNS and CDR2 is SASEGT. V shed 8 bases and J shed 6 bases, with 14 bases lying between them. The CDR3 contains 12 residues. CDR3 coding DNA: TGTGCCAGCGAGCTTGCCTCCCGCGAGCAGTACTTC. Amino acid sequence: CASELASREQYF.

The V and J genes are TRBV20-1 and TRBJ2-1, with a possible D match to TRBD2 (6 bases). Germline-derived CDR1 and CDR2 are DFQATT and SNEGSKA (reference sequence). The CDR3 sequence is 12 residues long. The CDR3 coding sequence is TGCAGCGCCGGGCGGGGCTACAATGAGCAGTTCTTC. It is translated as CSAGRGYNEQFF.

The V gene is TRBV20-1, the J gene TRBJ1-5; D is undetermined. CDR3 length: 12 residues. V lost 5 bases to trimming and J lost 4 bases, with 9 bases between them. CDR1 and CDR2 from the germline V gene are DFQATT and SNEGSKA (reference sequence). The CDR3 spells CSAAKANQPQHF. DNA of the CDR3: TGCAGTGCTGCTAAGGCAAATCAGCCCCAGCATTTT.

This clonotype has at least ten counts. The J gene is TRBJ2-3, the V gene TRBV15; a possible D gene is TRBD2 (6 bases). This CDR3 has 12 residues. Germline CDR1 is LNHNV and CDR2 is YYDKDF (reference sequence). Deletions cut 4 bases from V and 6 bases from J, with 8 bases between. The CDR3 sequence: CATSKGGDTQYF. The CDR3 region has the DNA TGTGCCACCAGCAAGGGAGGCGATACGCAGTATTTT.

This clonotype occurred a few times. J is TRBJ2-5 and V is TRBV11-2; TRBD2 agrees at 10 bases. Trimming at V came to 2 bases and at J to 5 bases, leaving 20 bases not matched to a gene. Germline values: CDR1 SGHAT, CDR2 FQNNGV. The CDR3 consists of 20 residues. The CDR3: CASSLRGLAGVWYSQETQYF. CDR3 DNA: TGTGCCAGCAGCTTAAGGGGGCTAGCGGGAGTTTGGTACTCCCAGGAGACCCAGTACTTC.

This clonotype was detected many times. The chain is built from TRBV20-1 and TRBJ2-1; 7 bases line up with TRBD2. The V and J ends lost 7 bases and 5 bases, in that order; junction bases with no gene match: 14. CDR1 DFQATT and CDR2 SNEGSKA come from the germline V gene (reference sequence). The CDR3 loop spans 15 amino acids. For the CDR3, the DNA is TGCAGTGGGACGCTGGGGGGAGGGCCTAACAATGAGCAGTTCTTC. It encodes CSGTLGGGPNNEQFF.

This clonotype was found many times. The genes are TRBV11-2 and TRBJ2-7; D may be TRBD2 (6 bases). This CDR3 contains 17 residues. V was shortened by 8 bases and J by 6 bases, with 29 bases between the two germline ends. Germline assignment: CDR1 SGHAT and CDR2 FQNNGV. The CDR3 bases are TGTGCCAGCTTACTTAGGGCGATGACTAGGTCTGCAAGCGAGCAGTACTTC. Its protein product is CASLLRAMTRSASEQYF.